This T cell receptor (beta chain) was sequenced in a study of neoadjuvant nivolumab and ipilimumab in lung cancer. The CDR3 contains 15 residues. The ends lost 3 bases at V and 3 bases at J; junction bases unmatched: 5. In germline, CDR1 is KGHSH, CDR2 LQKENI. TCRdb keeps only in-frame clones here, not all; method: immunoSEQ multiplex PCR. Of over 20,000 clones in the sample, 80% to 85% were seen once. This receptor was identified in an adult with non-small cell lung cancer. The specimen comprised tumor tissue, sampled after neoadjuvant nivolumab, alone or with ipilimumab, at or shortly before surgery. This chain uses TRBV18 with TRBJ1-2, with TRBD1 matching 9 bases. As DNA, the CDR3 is TGTGCCAGCTCACCGTCGACAGGGGGTTACTATGGCTACACCTTC. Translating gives CASSPSTGGYYGYTF.